Described below is a single T cell receptor beta chain sequence and its context. This clone was observed once. Its antigen remains undetermined. It has no much larger one-base neighbor in the sample; base qualities were not kept. The data were obtained in a study of sequential checkpoint blockade in melanoma (dated by TCRdb to between 2018 and 2021). For context, the study as a whole: Patients were assigned by 1:1 randomization to either first-line nivolumab followed by ipilimumab (arm A) or ipilimumab followed by nivolumab (arm B). Maintenance nivolumab came after each of the two trial sequences. General findings and caveats noted by the study authors: The model for predicting response that combines TCR metrics with mutation burden needs to be validated in larger, independent patient cohorts.

TCRbeta CDR3 regions were immunosequenced from genomic DNA with the immunoSEQ Assay. Before high-throughput sequencing, the genomic DNA was amplified using bias-controlled multiplex PCR. On the study's bioinformatics: To quantify the absolute abundance of each unique TCRbeta CDR3 region, the sequences were collapsed and filtered. Clonality was defined as 1 minus Pielou's evenness and was calculated using productive rearrangements only. Clones with significantly greater frequencies in on-treatment versus baseline samples were identified using a previously published method. The table was pulled from immuneACCESS by TCRdb, which kept in-frame rearrangements only. Such tables lose some clones; where checked, under half of the loss comes from unresolved V genes, and the rest has no known cause. V and J calls and clone size are given by that table; D and trimming were obtained from the DNA. A total of about 10,000 clones appear in this sample, around three quarters of them only once. The ten most abundant clones make up 36% of the sample.

Read against the paper, the sample's treatment or condition label means: randomized to nivolumab then ipilimumab (arm A) or the reverse (arm B). None of the trial patients had been given prior DNA-damaging chemotherapy. A FACS Aria II flow cytometer was used to sort live CD3+CD8+ cells that were negative for CD19 and CD56 from thawed PBMCs. CheckMate 064, a randomized, open-label phase II trial of sequential checkpoint blockade, was the source of the samples, all of which came from patients with melanoma. Peripheral blood mononuclear cells were obtained through leukapheresis, purified using Ficoll-Paque, and frozen in human serum containing approximately 9.5% DMSO. Immediately after sorting, the purity of the sorted blood CD3+CD8+ cells was confirmed to be >98%, and DNA was then extracted. Looking up the germline V gene yields CDR1 SQVTM and CDR2 ANQGSEA. Between the V and J ends, shortened by 1 base and 7 bases respectively, the junction contains 10 bases. The CDR3 has 13 amino acids, counting the end cysteine and phenylalanine. CDR3 DNA only is kept here, 39 bases in frame from base 1.

The source of this sequence is a human donor with melanoma. This specimen was CD8+ T cells sorted from blood (inferred from file names), taken from a patient given nivolumab and ipilimumab in sequence. The chain couples TRBV29-1 to TRBJ2-2; the D gene lacks a confident call. The CDR3 protein is CSVEAKYGGELFF. Here is the DNA: TGCAGCGTTGAAGCTAAATACGGCGGGGAGCTGTTTTTT.